The clone carrying this T cell receptor (beta chain) has more than one count but fewer than ten. Its antigen is currently unknown. The library was made from cDNA and included unique molecular identifiers. There were 1 to 10 million T cells, and about 540,000 cDNA molecules came from them. Each CDR3 protein is one row after TCRdb ran MiXCR on the PCR reads. The sample has approximately 770,000 distinct CDR3 sequences; under 60% are singletons. This CDR3 contains 15 residues. Germline CDR1 is LGHNA and CDR2 is YNFKEQ. These data are taken from a study of post-analysis software for immune sequencing data. Study-level information: Included courses were relapsing-remitting and secondary progressive multiple sclerosis; progressive-relapsing multiple sclerosis was also included.

Study-level points and caveats: A few TRBV segments appeared more often in patients than in controls, and TRBV5-6, TRBV5-1 and TRBV20-1 were among these. Those samples that were prepared in the same batch co-clustered strongly by F measure.

Sequenced input: blood. This TCR was recovered from a girl aged 5-17 years with multiple sclerosis. The chain has TRBV4-2 and TRBJ2-7; D gene ambiguous. The J call may be faulty, since TRBJ2-5 better matches the DNA end. CDR3 protein: CASSQDLWEMETQYF. CDR3 in DNA: TGTGCCAGCAGCCAAGATTTGTGGGAAATGGAGACCCAGTACTTC.